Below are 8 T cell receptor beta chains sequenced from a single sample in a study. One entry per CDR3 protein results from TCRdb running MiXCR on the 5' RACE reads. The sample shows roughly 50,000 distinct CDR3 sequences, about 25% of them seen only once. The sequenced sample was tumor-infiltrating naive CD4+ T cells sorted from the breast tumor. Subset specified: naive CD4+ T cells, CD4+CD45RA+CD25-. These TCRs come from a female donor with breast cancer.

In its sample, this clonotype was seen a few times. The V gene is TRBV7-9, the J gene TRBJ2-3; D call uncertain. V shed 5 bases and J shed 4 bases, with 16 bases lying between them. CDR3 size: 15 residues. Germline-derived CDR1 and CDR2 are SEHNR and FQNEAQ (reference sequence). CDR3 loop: CASSVRFRAADTQYF. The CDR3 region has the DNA TGTGCCAGCAGCGTACGATTTAGGGCCGCAGATACGCAGTATTTT.

In DNA, the CDR3 is TGTGCCAGCAGTGTGGCGGGGGGAGTCGGAGAGACCCAGTACTTC. Its protein product is CASSVAGGVGETQYF. This rearrangement joins TRBV25-1 to TRBJ2-5; 8 bases align to TRBD2. V gave up 4 bases and J gave up 4 bases; unmatched junction bases: 8. This CDR3 spans 15 amino acids. CDR1 and CDR2 from the germline V gene are MGHDK and SYGVNS.

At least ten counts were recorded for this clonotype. CDR3 DNA sequence: TGTGCCAGCAGTTTCGCTAGCGGGAGGGTCAATGAGCAGTTCTTC. This sequence encodes CASSFASGRVNEQFF. The chain recombines TRBV12-3 or TRBV12-4 with TRBJ2-1; 12 nucleotides line up with TRBD2. With V trimmed by 3 bases and J by 6 bases, 3 bases remained unmatched. The CDR3 totals 15 residues.

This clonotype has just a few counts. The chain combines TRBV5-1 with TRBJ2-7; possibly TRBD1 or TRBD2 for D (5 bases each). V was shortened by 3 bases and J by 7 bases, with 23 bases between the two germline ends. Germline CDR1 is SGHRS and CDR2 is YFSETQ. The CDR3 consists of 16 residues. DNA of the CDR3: TGCGCCAGCAGCTCCGGGACCTACACCCTCTCGGAGGAGCAGTACTTC. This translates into CASSSGTYTLSEEQYF.

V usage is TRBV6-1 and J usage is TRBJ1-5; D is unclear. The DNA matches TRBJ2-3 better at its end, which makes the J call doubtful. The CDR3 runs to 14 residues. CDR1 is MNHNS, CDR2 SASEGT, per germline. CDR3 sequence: CASSSIGRNQPQYF. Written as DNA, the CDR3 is TGTGCCAGCAGTTCCATCGGGCGCAATCAGCCCCAGTATTTT.

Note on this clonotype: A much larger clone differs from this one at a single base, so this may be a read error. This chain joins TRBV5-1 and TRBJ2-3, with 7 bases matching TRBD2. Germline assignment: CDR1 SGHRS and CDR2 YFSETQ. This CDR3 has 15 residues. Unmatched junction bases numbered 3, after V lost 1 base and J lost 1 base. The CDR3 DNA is TGCGCCAGCAGCTTGAGGAGCGGGGGCACAGATACGCAGTATTTT. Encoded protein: CASSLRSGGTDTQYF.

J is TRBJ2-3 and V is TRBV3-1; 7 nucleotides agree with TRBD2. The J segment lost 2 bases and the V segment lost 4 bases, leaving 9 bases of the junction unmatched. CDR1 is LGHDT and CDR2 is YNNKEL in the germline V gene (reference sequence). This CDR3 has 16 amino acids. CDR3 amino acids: CASSPLGGLNTDTQYF. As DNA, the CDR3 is TGTGCCAGCAGCCCCCTCGGGGGACTAAACACAGATACGCAGTATTTT.

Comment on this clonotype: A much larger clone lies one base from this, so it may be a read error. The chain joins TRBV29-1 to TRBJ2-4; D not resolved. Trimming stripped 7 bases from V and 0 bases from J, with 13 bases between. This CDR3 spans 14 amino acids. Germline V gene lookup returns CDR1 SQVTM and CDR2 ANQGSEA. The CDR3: CSAAITGAKNIQYF. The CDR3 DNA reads TGCAGCGCCGCTATAACGGGAGCCAAAAACATTCAGTACTTC.